The 21 T cell receptor beta chains below all came from one sample that was sequenced in a study of shared clonotypes between healthy human individuals. Method: immunoSEQ multiplex PCR; TCRdb's copy keeps in-frame clones and lacks some. The sample gives about 710,000 clones, around 73% of which show up once; around 1.7% is in the top ten. The sequenced sample consisted of memory CD4+ T cells sorted from blood. Subset defined: CD45RA-negative fraction. The source of these receptors is a woman aged 25 to 39 in good health.

The chain carries TRBV5-1 and TRBJ1-1; D uncertain. V lost 4 bases and J lost 3, with 16 bases in between. CDR1 and CDR2 (germline): SGHRS, YFSETQ. The CDR3 runs 15 residues. The chain's CDR3 is CASSQVLQSYTEAFF. For the CDR3, the DNA is TGCGCCAGCAGCCAAGTCCTCCAGAGTTACACTGAAGCTTTCTTT.

This chain uses TRBV27 with TRBJ2-7; the match to TRBD1 covers 9 bases. Germline V lookup: CDR1 MNHEY, CDR2 SMNVEV (reference sequence). The CDR3 has 16 amino acids. V trimming: 5 bases; J trimming: 0 bases; junction bases outside the gene matches: 8. The CDR3 sequence is CASSGSPGQGSYEQYF. DNA of the CDR3: TGTGCCAGCAGTGGTAGTCCGGGACAGGGCTCCTACGAGCAGTACTTC.

This rearrangement joins TRBV25-1 to TRBJ1-4; 8 bases fit TRBD1. The length of the CDR3 is 15 residues. Germline CDR1 is MGHDK and CDR2 is SYGVNS. The V and J ends lost 4 bases and 7 bases, in that order; junction bases with no gene match: 8. The CDR3 DNA is TGTGCCAGCAGTGTACCGCAGGGGGCCTCTGAAAAACTGTTTTTT. This sequence encodes CASSVPQGASEKLFF. The full variable domain, in which reference TRBV25-1 and TRBJ1-4 provide the parts outside the CDR3, is EADIYQTPRYLVIGTGKKITLECSQTMGHDKMYWYQQDPGMELHLIHYSYGVNSTEKGDLSSESTVSRIRTEHFPLTLESARPSHTSQYLCASSVPQGASEKLFFGSGTQLSVL.

This rearrangement joins TRBV4-1 to TRBJ2-5; TRBD2 might be the D (6 bases). The J call may be wrong; the DNA end is better matched by TRBJ2-7. The CDR3 is 14 residues long. Looked up from germline, CDR1 is MGHRA and CDR2 is YSYEKL. CDR3 bases: TGCGCCAGCAGCCGGTCCGGGGAGGACTACGAGCAGTACTTC. It is translated as CASSRSGEDYEQYF.

This clone occurred a few times. The CDR3 here is CASSRGLAGGIYEQYF. The CDR3 DNA reads as TGTGCCAGCAGTCGGGGACTAGCGGGAGGGATCTACGAGCAGTACTTC. This chain uses TRBV28 with TRBJ2-7, with 16 bases lining up with TRBD2. This CDR3 is 16 amino acids long. The germline gives CDR1 MDHEN, CDR2 SYDVKM. V was pared by 5 bases and J by 3 bases, with 4 bases of the junction left unmatched.

The V and J genes are TRBV13 and TRBJ1-2, with TRBD1 as a possible D gene (5 bases). CDR3 size: 15 residues. Trimming pared 2 bases from V and 5 bases from J, leaving 15 bases between. In germline, CDR1 is PRHDT, CDR2 FYEKMQ (reference sequence). The CDR3 DNA follows: TGTGCCAGCAGCTTAATCGCCAGGGCGGGATATGGCTACACCTTC. Encoded protein: CASSLIARAGYGYTF.

This chain connects TRBV7-9 to TRBJ2-5; the match to TRBD1 covers 11 bases. Germline V gene lookup returns CDR1 SEHNR and CDR2 FQNEAQ (reference sequence). With 5 bases clipped from V and 5 bases from J, the junction kept 4 bases outside the gene matches. The CDR3 sequence is 14 residues long. CDR3 sequence: CASSQGTGGETQYF. The CDR3, as DNA: TGTGCCAGCAGCCAAGGGACAGGGGGTGAGACCCAGTACTTC. The entire variable domain, with the rest obtained from reference TRBV7-9 and TRBJ2-5, is as follows: DTGVSQNPRHKITKRGQNVTFRCDPISEHNRLYWYRQTLGQGPEFLTYFQNEAQLEKSRLLSDRFSAERPKGSFSTLEIQRTEQGDSAMYLCASSQGTGGETQYFGPGTRLLVL.

This chain uses TRBV7-9 with TRBJ2-7, with a weak D call TRBD1 (6 bases). The CDR3 is made up of 15 amino acids. Per the germline V gene, CDR1 is SEHNR and CDR2 is FQNEAQ (reference sequence). Trimming removed 8 bases from V and 1 base from J, with 18 bases in between. CDR3 in DNA: TGTGCCAGCGCCGCAAGTCAGGGGCTTTCCTACGAGCAGTACTTC. This sequence encodes CASAASQGLSYEQYF.

The chain recombines TRBV5-1 with TRBJ2-2; 8 bases fit TRBD1. Germline V CDR1 and CDR2: SGHRS, YFSETQ. V lost 0 bases and J lost 6; bases outside the gene matches: 4. This CDR3 comprises 15 residues. This CDR3 reads CASSLEQGGPGELFF. The CDR3 DNA follows: TGCGCCAGCAGCTTGGAACAGGGGGGCCCCGGGGAGCTGTTTTTT.

This clone was seen just once. This chain uses TRBV2 with TRBJ1-5; possibly TRBD1 for D (6 bases). In germline, CDR1 is SNHLY, CDR2 FYNNEI. V dropped 6 bases and J dropped 2 bases, with 14 bases sitting between them. The CDR3 is made up of 15 amino acids. The CDR3 DNA sequence: TGTGCCAGCAGATCCACAGGGTTCGGCAATCAGCCCCAGCATTTT. Its translation: CASRSTGFGNQPQHF.

This clone has a handful of counts. This rearrangement joins TRBV28 to TRBJ2-2, with D tentatively TRBD1 (5 bases). The CDR3 covers 12 residues. V was pared by 9 bases and J by 2 bases, with 7 bases between. The V gene's germline CDR1 is MDHEN and CDR2 SYDVKM. Written as DNA, the CDR3 is TGTGCCAGGGGGCTTAACACCGGGGAGCTGTTTTTT. Amino acid sequence: CARGLNTGELFF.

This clone was found once. This chain links TRBV5-1 with TRBJ2-3; 13 nucleotides match TRBD2. The CDR3 is 18 residues long. Trimming at V came to 4 bases and at J to 6 bases, leaving 14 bases not matched to a gene. In germline, CDR1 is SGHRS, CDR2 YFSETQ. In nucleotides, the CDR3 is TGCGCCAGCAGCCACTCCTCGACGACTAGCGGGAGGTATGATACGCAGTATTTT. It specifies CASSHSSTTSGRYDTQYF.

The chain joins TRBV2 to TRBJ1-1; D ambiguous. V was shortened by 7 bases and J by 1 base, with 13 bases between the two germline ends. CDR1 is SNHLY, CDR2 FYNNEI, per germline. CDR3 size: 14 residues. The DNA of the CDR3 is TGTGCCAGCAACGTAAGGGTGGAGAACACTGAAGCTTTCTTT. Its protein product is CASNVRVENTEAFF.

This chain joins TRBV12-1 and TRBJ2-7. TRBV12-1 is assigned pseudogene status. The CDR3 runs 14 residues. The CDR3 coding sequence is TGTGCCAGCAGCTCAGGTGGTGGCGGCTACGAGCAGTACTTC. It translates to CASSSGGGGYEQYF.

The J gene is TRBJ2-1, the V gene TRBV7-9; 11 bases map to TRBD2. This CDR3 has 14 residues. The germline V gene encodes CDR1 SEHNR and CDR2 FQNEAQ (reference sequence). V shed 4 bases, J shed 10 bases, and the junction held 6 bases outside the gene matches. The DNA of the CDR3 is TGTGCCAGCAGCTCCCTAGCGGGAGGAGGAGAGCAGTTCTTC. Protein sequence: CASSSLAGGGEQFF.

This clone came up many times. This sequence joins TRBV10-3 and TRBJ2-7; D gene ambiguous. The V end lost 4 bases, the J end lost 6 bases, and 19 bases lay between the germline ends. The germline gives CDR1 ENHRY, CDR2 SYGVKD. The CDR3 length is 15 residues. This CDR3 is CAISAPNFPTGEQYF. The CDR3 region has the DNA TGTGCCATCAGTGCGCCGAACTTCCCCACTGGCGAGCAGTACTTC.

The V gene is TRBV28, the J gene TRBJ1-4; the match to TRBD1 covers 7 bases. The ends lost 2 bases at V and 7 bases at J; junction bases unmatched: 7. Germline V gene sequence: CDR1 MDHEN, CDR2 SYDVKM. The CDR3 spans 15 residues. CDR3 sequence (DNA): TGTGCCAGCAGTTTAGAGGGGGCCGTGGGTGAAAAACTGTTTTTT. Protein product: CASSLEGAVGEKLFF.

The chain couples TRBV5-6 to TRBJ2-2, with 11 bases lining up with TRBD1. This CDR3 has 16 amino acids. Germline lookup yields CDR1 SGHDT and CDR2 YYEEEE. V dropped 3 bases and J dropped 2; count of bases not matched to a gene: 3. The CDR3: CASSWGQGVNTGELFF. CDR3 coding DNA: TGTGCCAGCAGCTGGGGACAGGGGGTCAACACCGGGGAGCTGTTTTTT.

The V call is TRBV4-1, the J call TRBJ1-5; a weak D match, TRBD1 (5 bases). Germline lookup yields CDR1 MGHRA and CDR2 YSYEKL. With 0 bases removed from V and 10 bases from J, the gap between germline ends came to 22 bases. This CDR3 has 17 residues. CDR3 nucleotide sequence: TGCGCCAGCAGCCAAGATGGCCCCCCCTCATCGGGGCACCCCCAGCATTTT. Protein: CASSQDGPPSSGHPQHF.

In nucleotides, the CDR3 is TGTGCCAGCAGTTTAAGAGAGAGCTCCTACGAGCAGTACTTC. Translating gives CASSLRESSYEQYF. The gene calls are TRBV27 and TRBJ2-7; D call uncertain. This CDR3 comprises 14 residues. From germline, CDR1 is MNHEY and CDR2 SMNVEV (reference sequence). V lost 2 bases to trimming and J lost 0 bases, with 8 bases between them.

The chain combines TRBV28 with TRBJ1-3; maybe TRBD1 (5 bases). Trimming took 7 bases from V and 0 from J, leaving 13 bases between them. The CDR3 extends over 15 amino acids. The germline V gene has CDR1 MDHEN and CDR2 SYDVKM. CDR3 sequence (DNA): TGTGCCAGCAACGGGGGTCGTCGCTCTGGAAACACCATATATTTT. Protein sequence: CASNGGRRSGNTIYF. The variable domain in full, completed from reference TRBV28 and TRBJ1-3, reads DVKVTQSSRYLVKRTGEKVFLECVQDMDHENMFWYRQDPGLGLRLIYFSYDVKMKEKGDIPEGYSVSREKKERFSLILESASTNQTSMYLCASNGGRRSGNTIYFGEGSWLTVV.